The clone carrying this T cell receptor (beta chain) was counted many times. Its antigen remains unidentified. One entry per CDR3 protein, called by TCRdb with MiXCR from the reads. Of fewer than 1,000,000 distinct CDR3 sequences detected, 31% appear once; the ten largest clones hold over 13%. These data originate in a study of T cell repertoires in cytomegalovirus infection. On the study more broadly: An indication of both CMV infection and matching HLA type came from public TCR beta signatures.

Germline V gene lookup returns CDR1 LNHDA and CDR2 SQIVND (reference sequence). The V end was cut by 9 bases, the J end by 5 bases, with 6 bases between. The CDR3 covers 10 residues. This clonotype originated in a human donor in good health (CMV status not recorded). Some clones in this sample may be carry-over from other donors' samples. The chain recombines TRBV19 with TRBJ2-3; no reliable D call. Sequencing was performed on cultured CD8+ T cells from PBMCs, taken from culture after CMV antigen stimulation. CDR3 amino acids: CASSLDTQYF. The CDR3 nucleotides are TGTGCCAGCAGCTTAGATACGCAGTATTTT.